These 16 T cell receptor beta chains were all obtained from the same sample, sequenced in a study of control samples from healthy donors and cancer patients. Generated by immunoSEQ multiplex PCR, the TCRdb table keeps only in-frame clones and is missing some. Among 150,000 to 200,000 clones, 88% were seen once, and the ten largest hold approximately 1.6%. Sequencing was done on a sample of blood. These receptors were collected from a man aged 18 to 35 in good health.

The chain is built from TRBV30 and TRBJ2-7; D gene unclear. The germline CDR1 and CDR2 sequences are GTSNPN and SVGIG (reference sequence). The CDR3 consists of 12 residues. V was clipped by 3 bases and J by 3 bases, with 9 bases between them. The CDR3 spells CAWSTLGYEQYF. The CDR3 DNA reads as TGTGCCTGGAGCACCTTGGGCTACGAGCAGTACTTC. The complete variable domain, with remaining parts taken from reference TRBV30 and TRBJ2-7, reads SQTIHQWPATLVQPVGSPLSLECTVEGTSNPNLYWYRQAAGRGLQLLFYSVGIGQISSEVPQNLSASRPQDRQFILSSKKLLLSDSGFYLCAWSTLGYEQYFGPGTRLTVT.

The count of this clone is one. V and J are TRBV27 and TRBJ2-1; TRBD1 might be the D (6 bases). V lost 3 bases to trimming and J lost 4 bases, with 16 bases between them. Per the germline V gene, CDR1 is MNHEY and CDR2 is SMNVEV (reference sequence). The CDR3 totals 16 residues. The CDR3 nucleotides are TGTGCCAGCAGTTTCTCTAGAACAGGGTTTTACAATGAGCAGTTCTTC. Translated, it gives CASSFSRTGFYNEQFF.

The J gene is TRBJ1-4, the V gene TRBV7-2; 9 bases agree with TRBD1. After removal of 5 bases from V and 3 bases from J, the junction contained 1 base not matched to a gene. This CDR3 spans 14 amino acids. Germline assignment: CDR1 SGHTA and CDR2 FQGNSA. The CDR3 loop reads CASSRTGANEKLFF. The CDR3 bases are TGTGCCAGCAGCCGGACAGGGGCTAATGAAAAACTGTTTTTT.

This clone was picked up a small number of times. The J gene is TRBJ1-1, the V gene TRBV7-9; D is ambiguous. CDR1 and CDR2 from the germline V gene are SEHNR and FQNEAQ (reference sequence). V lost 5 bases and J 4 bases, leaving 17 bases between the germline ends. The CDR3 is made up of 15 amino acids. The DNA for the CDR3 is TGTGCCAGCAGCGACCGGAAGGGCGGTGGCACTGAAGCTTTCTTT. Translating gives CASSDRKGGGTEAFF.

This clone qualifies as medium-sized. The rearrangement joins TRBV19 to TRBJ1-5, with 8 nucleotides matching TRBD1. The CDR3 is 18 amino acids. Germline lookup yields CDR1 LNHDA and CDR2 SQIVND (reference sequence). V shed 0 bases, J shed 0 bases, and the junction held 7 bases outside the gene matches. The DNA of the CDR3 is TGTGCCAGTAGTATAGATCGGCAGGGGGCCCTTAGCAATCAGCCCCAGCATTTT. Its protein product is CASSIDRQGALSNQPQHF.

A remark on this clone: Additional DNA sequences in this sample encode the identical CDR3. This rearrangement joins TRBV5-6 to TRBJ2-7; D gene unclear. The V gene's germline CDR1 is SGHDT and CDR2 YYEEEE. V was shortened by 0 bases and J by 2 bases, with 3 bases between the two germline ends. This CDR3 comprises 12 residues. This CDR3 reads CASSLAPYEQYF. In DNA form, the CDR3 reads TGTGCCAGCAGCTTGGCCCCCTACGAGCAGTACTTC.

The chain couples TRBV29-1 to TRBJ2-3; no firm D call. This CDR3 is built from 14 residues. Germline lookup yields CDR1 SQVTM and CDR2 ANQGSEA. Between the trimmed V and J ends, which lost 7 bases and 2 bases, there was a span of 16 bases. The CDR3 is CSGTDLYLTDTQYF. The CDR3 nucleotides read TGCAGCGGGACGGATTTATACCTCACAGATACGCAGTATTTT.

Written as DNA, the CDR3 is TGTGCCAGCAGTGAAGCCTCCGGGGGGGGAAAGGGCTACACCTTC. This gives the protein CASSEASGGGKGYTF. The V gene is TRBV2, the J gene TRBJ1-2, with D maybe TRBD1 (5 bases). Looked up from germline, CDR1 is SNHLY and CDR2 is FYNNEI. Between the trimmed V and J ends, which lost 0 bases and 8 bases, there was a span of 16 bases. The CDR3 has 15 amino acids.

The rearrangement joins TRBV5-8 to TRBJ2-3; D is unresolved. Germline V gene data show CDR1 as SGHTS and CDR2 as YDEGEE. The ends were cut back, 2 bases at V and 5 bases at J, with 6 bases in the middle. This CDR3 comprises 12 residues. The CDR3 DNA is TGTGCCAGCAGCTTTGTCAGAGATACGCAGTATTTT. It translates to CASSFVRDTQYF.

This sequence joins TRBV3-1 (or the pseudogene TRBV3-2) and TRBJ2-7; a weak D match, TRBD1 (5 bases). Trimming left V 1 base short and J 3 bases short, with 7 bases between. The length of the CDR3 is 13 residues. Germline CDR1 and CDR2: LGHDT and YNNKEL (reference sequence). CDR3 sequence reads: CASSQGQGYEQYF. The CDR3 bases are TGTGCCAGCAGCCAAGGGCAGGGCTACGAGCAGTACTTC.

V usage is TRBV5-6 and J usage is TRBJ2-7; D gene ambiguous. Between the trimmed V and J ends, which lost 0 bases and 4 bases, there was a span of 8 bases. In germline, CDR1 is SGHDT, CDR2 YYEEEE. The CDR3 extends over 13 amino acids. CDR3: CASSLVYGYEQYF. CDR3 sequence (DNA): TGTGCCAGCAGCTTGGTATACGGTTACGAGCAGTACTTC.

The V and J genes are TRBV7-9 and TRBJ1-2; TRBD1 matches 8 bases. Germline assignment: CDR1 SEHNR and CDR2 FQNEAQ (reference sequence). The length of the CDR3 is 13 residues. J lost 6 bases, V lost 8 bases, and 8 bases had no gene match. The CDR3 spells CASGNRGYDGYTF. In DNA, the CDR3 is TGTGCCAGCGGCAACAGGGGGTACGATGGCTACACCTTC. Complete variable domain (other parts from reference TRBV7-9 and TRBJ1-2): DTGVSQNPRHKITKRGQNVTFRCDPISEHNRLYWYRQTLGQGPEFLTYFQNEAQLEKSRLLSDRFSAERPKGSFSTLEIQRTEQGDSAMYLCASGNRGYDGYTFGSGTRLTVV.

The chain links TRBV6-2 or TRBV6-3 to TRBJ2-1; D uncertain. Germline V gives CDR1 MNHEY, CDR2 SVGEGT. The CDR3 is made up of 13 amino acids. Trimming cost V 6 bases and J 6 bases, with 12 bases left between them. DNA for the CDR3: TGTGCCAGCAGCCCGTCCCCCGGCAATGAGCAGTTCTTC. The encoded protein is CASSPSPGNEQFF.

The genes are TRBV6-2 or TRBV6-3 and TRBJ2-2; TRBD1 matches at 7 bases. J lost 4 bases, V lost 2 bases, and 4 bases had no gene match. The CDR3 spans 15 residues. CDR1 is MNHEY, CDR2 SVGEGT, per germline. CDR3 residues: CASSYGPGGTGELFF. CDR3 in DNA: TGTGCCAGCAGTTACGGTCCAGGGGGCACCGGGGAGCTGTTTTTT.

This clone showed up just a few times. The gene calls are TRBV5-1 and TRBJ2-7; 15 bases fit TRBD2. The CDR3 covers 18 residues. The germline V gene has CDR1 SGHRS and CDR2 YFSETQ. The ends lost 4 bases at V and 4 bases at J; junction bases unmatched: 12. In DNA form, the CDR3 reads TGCGCCAGCAGCCGTGGACTAGCGGGGGGGCCATTTGTATACGAGCAGTACTTC. Translated: CASSRGLAGGPFVYEQYF.

The genes are TRBV9 and TRBJ2-5, with D perhaps matching TRBD2 (5 bases). CDR3 length equals 13 residues. Trimming shortened V by 4 bases and J by 3 bases, and 10 bases separated the two germline ends. CDR1 and CDR2 from the germline V gene are SGDLS and YYNGEE. CDR3 region: CASSPSGKETQYF. Here the CDR3 DNA reads TGTGCCAGCAGCCCCAGCGGAAAAGAGACCCAGTACTTC.